These 14 T cell receptor beta chains came from one sample sequenced in a study of T cell responses to AZD1222 COVID-19 vaccine. Generated by immunoSEQ multiplex PCR, the TCRdb table keeps only in-frame clones and is missing some. The profile shows over 150,000 clones, about 90% of them singletons. Material: peripheral blood, obtained 28 days after the second AZD1222 dose. The origin of the receptors is an adult who received the AZD1222 COVID-19 vaccine.

This clone showed up just a few times. The gene calls are TRBV30 and TRBJ1-2; perhaps TRBD1 as D (6 bases). Germline V gene data show CDR1 as GTSNPN and CDR2 as SVGIG (reference sequence). This CDR3 contains 13 residues. V was trimmed by 4 bases and J by 7 bases, leaving 16 bases between them. CDR3 sequence: CAWMSARGVGYTF. The CDR3 DNA follows: TGTGCCTGGATGTCAGCGAGGGGGGTTGGCTACACCTTC.

V gene TRBV7-7 combines with J gene TRBJ2-2, with 10 bases aligning to TRBD1. CDR1 and CDR2 from the germline V gene are SSHAT and FNYEAQ (reference sequence). This CDR3 has 16 amino acids. The V gene end was trimmed by 5 bases and the J gene end by 2 bases; junction bases not matched to a gene: 5. The CDR3 DNA is TGTGCCAGCAGCGCGGGACAGGGGACAAACACCGGGGAGCTGTTTTTT. Translation: CASSAGQGTNTGELFF.

The chain has TRBV3-1 (or the pseudogene TRBV3-2) and TRBJ1-2; 7 bases map to TRBD1. V was clipped by 4 bases and J by 7 bases; unmatched bases: 3. Germline values: CDR1 LGHDT, CDR2 YNNKEL (reference sequence). The CDR3 is made up of 12 amino acids. The CDR3 DNA follows: TGTGCCAGCAGCCCTAACAGGGGTGGCTACACCTTC. It codes for CASSPNRGGYTF.

About this clone: Other DNA sequences within the sample encode an identical CDR3. The genes are TRBV18 and TRBJ1-1; D remains ambiguous. Trimming took off 3 bases at V and 2 bases at J, with 4 bases between the two ends. Germline V CDR1 and CDR2: KGHSH, LQKENI. This CDR3 is built from 12 residues. Here the CDR3 DNA reads TGTGCCAGCTCACCTGCTAACACTGAAGCTTTCTTT. It translates to CASSPANTEAFF. The variable domain in full, completed from reference TRBV18 and TRBJ1-1, reads NAGVMQNPRHLVRRRGQEARLRCSPMKGHSHVYWYRQLPEEGLKFMVYLQKENIIDESGMPKERFSAEFPKEGPSILRIQQVVRGDSAAYFCASSPANTEAFFGQGTRLTVV.

This clone was recorded once. The chain has TRBV11-3 and TRBJ2-5, with D perhaps TRBD1 (7 bases). The germline V gene has CDR1 SGHNT and CDR2 YENEEA. Trimming took 4 bases from V and 4 from J, leaving 10 bases between them. This CDR3 comprises 13 residues. CDR3 DNA sequence: TGTGCCAGCAGCTACAGGGGAGGAGAGACCCAGTACTTC. As protein: CASSYRGGETQYF.

This clone was detected only a few times. The gene calls are TRBV6-5 and TRBJ1-2; D might be TRBD1 (6 bases). The V end lost 6 bases, the J end lost 4 bases, and 15 bases lay between the germline ends. Germline CDR1 reads MNHEY; CDR2 reads SVGAGI. The CDR3 consists of 14 residues. The CDR3 DNA reads TGTGCCAGCAGCCCGGGCAGGGGCGGCTATGGCTACACCTTC. Encoded protein: CASSPGRGGYGYTF.

In this sample, this clone turned up once. The rearrangement links TRBV9 to TRBJ2-2, with D maybe TRBD1 (5 bases). From germline, CDR1 is SGDLS and CDR2 YYNGEE. The CDR3 has 15 residues. Trimming took off 3 bases at V and 4 bases at J, with 13 bases between the two ends. The CDR3 spells CASSASGHTTGELFF. The DNA of the CDR3 is TGTGCCAGCAGCGCTTCAGGACACACCACCGGGGAGCTGTTTTTT.

V is TRBV28 and J is TRBJ2-7; TRBD1 agrees at 10 bases. The V gene end was trimmed by 4 bases and the J gene end by 1 base; junction bases not matched to a gene: 7. Germline assignment: CDR1 MDHEN and CDR2 SYDVKM. The CDR3 extends over 16 amino acids. The CDR3 DNA sequence: TGTGCCAGCAGTTCTGAGAGGACAGGGGGATCCTACGAGCAGTACTTC. The encoded protein is CASSSERTGGSYEQYF.

The genes are TRBV5-1 and TRBJ1-2; D unclear. This CDR3 region has 13 residues. Trimming pared 1 base from V and 2 bases from J, leaving 6 bases between. The germline V gene has CDR1 SGHRS and CDR2 YFSETQ. CDR3 sequence: CASSLIRNYGYTF. CDR3 nucleotide sequence: TGCGCCAGCAGCTTGATAAGGAACTATGGCTACACCTTC.

The rearrangement joins TRBV6-5 to TRBJ1-5; D might be TRBD1 (5 bases). The length of the CDR3 is 14 residues. Germline V gene sequence: CDR1 MNHEY, CDR2 SVGAGI. Trimming took 4 bases from V and 6 from J, leaving 13 bases between them. CDR3 amino acids: CASSSRAMGQPQHF. The CDR3, as DNA: TGTGCCAGCAGTTCCAGGGCTATGGGTCAGCCCCAGCATTTT.

This clone turned up a few times. This rearrangement joins TRBV19 to TRBJ2-2; 9 nucleotides line up with TRBD1. Trimming cost V 5 bases and J 3 bases; bases outside gene matches: 7. The CDR3 loop spans 16 amino acids. Germline V gives CDR1 LNHDA, CDR2 SQIVND (reference sequence). CDR3 bases: TGTGCCAGTAGTCCCTGGACAGGGGACTACACCGGGGAGCTGTTTTTT. Translation: CASSPWTGDYTGELFF. Using reference TRBV19 and TRBJ2-2 for the parts outside the CDR3, the full variable domain is DGGITQSPKYLFRKEGQNVTLSCEQNLNHDAMYWYRQDPGQGLRLIYYSQIVNDFQKGDIAEGYSVSREKKESFPLTVTSAQKNPTAFYLCASSPWTGDYTGELFFGEGSRLTVL.

V gene TRBV7-2 combines with J gene TRBJ1-1; D is undetermined. V gave up 1 base and J gave up 6 bases, with 6 bases separating them. The CDR3 covers 12 residues. Germline V gives CDR1 SGHTA, CDR2 FQGNSA. In DNA, the CDR3 is TGTGCCAGCAGCTTAGTTACCCCTGAAGCTTTCTTT. Amino acid sequence: CASSLVTPEAFF. The full variable domain, in which reference TRBV7-2 and TRBJ1-1 provide the parts outside the CDR3, is GAGVSQSPSNKVTEKGKDVELRCDPISGHTALYWYRQSLGQGLEFLIYFQGNSAPDKSGLPSDRFSAERTGGSVSTLTIQRTQQEDSAVYLCASSLVTPEAFFGQGTRLTVV.

The rearrangement uses TRBV12-3 or TRBV12-4 and TRBJ1-5; D is uncertain. The V gene lost 3 bases and the J gene lost 11 bases, with 14 bases spanning the gap. This CDR3 comprises 13 residues. The CDR3 coding sequence is TGTGCCAGCAGTTTCGGCGCCATCACGACCCAGCATTTT. It codes for CASSFGAITTQHF.

The rearrangement uses TRBV6-5 and TRBJ1-4; the D is unclear. The CDR3 consists of 15 residues. Germline CDR1 reads MNHEY; CDR2 reads SVGAGI. V shed 6 bases and J shed 5 bases, with 16 bases lying between them. The CDR3 loop reads CASSQASTANEKLFF. CDR3 sequence (DNA): TGTGCCAGCAGCCAGGCCTCTACCGCAAATGAAAAACTGTTTTTT.